Listed below are T cell receptor beta chains from one sample, sequenced in a study of T-cell reconstitution after alpha-beta-depleted transplantation in children. TCRdb re-analysed the PCR reads in MiXCR, keeping a single row per CDR3 protein. The data hold about 110,000 distinct CDR3 sequences, with 10% observed a single time. The specimen comprised PBMCs from the stem cell graft donor, sampled from the stem cell graft. These receptors all stem from a human donor who donated a stem cell graft to a child with acute lymphoblastic leukemia. Each CDR3 is given with its conserved first and last residue. The D gene is left open where the match is weak. Part of the rows lack a size; the others show once, few, many or a class for expanded clones.

v_call,clone_size,d_call,j_call,cdr3_aa,cdr3_nt
TRBV18,many,NA,TRBJ2-7,CATATQEGWEQYF,TGTGCCACCGCTACCCAAGAGGGTTGGGAGCAGTACTTC
TRBV5-1,many,TRBD1,TRBJ2-7,CASSLSGQGGEQYF,TGCGCCAGCAGCTTGTCGGGACAGGGGGGGGAGCAGTACTTC
TRBV28,many,NA,TRBJ2-7,CASTAIRVSGSYEQYF,TGTGCCAGCACTGCAATCAGGGTTTCAGGCTCCTACGAGCAGTACTTC
TRBV12-3/TRBV12-4,many,NA,TRBJ2-1,CASSFRNRGSYNEQFF,TGTGCCAGCAGTTTTCGGAATCGGGGCTCCTACAATGAGCAGTTCTTC
TRBV3-1,many,NA,TRBJ1-5,CASSQQENQPQHF,TGTGCCAGCAGCCAACAAGAAAATCAGCCCCAGCATTTT
TRBV12-3/TRBV12-4,NA,TRBD2,TRBJ2-1,CASSHSGRGNEQFF,TGTGCCAGCAGCCATAGCGGGAGAGGCAATGAGCAGTTCTTC
TRBV12-3/TRBV12-4,many,NA,TRBJ1-4,CASTRGGNPTNEKLFF,TGTGCCAGCACCCGGGGCGGGAATCCAACTAATGAAAAACTGTTTTTT
TRBV7-2,many,TRBD1,TRBJ2-3,CASSAPTGPSDTQYF,TGTGCCAGCAGCGCACCGACAGGGCCCTCCGATACGCAGTATTTT
TRBV28,NA,NA,TRBJ2-2,CATFNRQDGRELFF,TGTGCCACATTCAATAGGCAGGACGGTCGGGAGCTGTTTTTT
TRBV9,many,NA,TRBJ2-5,CASSQYGLRETQYF,TGTGCCAGCAGCCAATATGGCCTGAGGGAGACCCAGTACTTC
TRBV7-2,many,NA,TRBJ2-7,CASSLAVTYEQYF,TGTGCCAGCAGCTTAGCGGTTACCTACGAGCAGTACTTC
TRBV20-1,many,NA,TRBJ2-7,CSANLDGQSYEQYF,TGCAGTGCCAACTTGGACGGGCAGTCCTACGAGCAGTACTTC
TRBV11-2,many,TRBD1,TRBJ2-2,CASSSQTGGSGELFF,TGTGCCAGCAGCTCCCAGACAGGGGGGTCCGGGGAGCTGTTTTTT
TRBV12-3/TRBV12-4,many,TRBD1,TRBJ2-4,CASSRQGDGAKNIQYF,TGTGCCAGCAGTAGACAGGGAGATGGGGCCAAAAACATTCAGTACTTC
TRBV5-1,many,NA,TRBJ1-2,CASSLATADALYGYTF,TGCGCCAGCAGCTTGGCAACAGCCGACGCTCTCTATGGCTACACCTTC
TRBV11-2,many,NA,TRBJ2-7,CASSLRAGYEQYF,TGTGCCAGCAGCTTGAGGGCAGGTTACGAGCAGTACTTC
TRBV13,many,TRBD1,TRBJ1-4,CASSRQGGEKLFF,TGTGCCAGCAGCCGACAGGGTGGAGAAAAACTGTTTTTT
TRBV30,NA,NA,TRBJ2-7,CAWSVGPADEQYF,TGTGCCTGGAGTGTGGGCCCGGCGGACGAGCAGTACTTC
TRBV5-1,many,NA,TRBJ1-6,CASREPGTNSPLHF,TGCGCCAGCAGGGAGCCGGGGACTAATTCACCCCTCCACTTT
TRBV5-1,many,NA,TRBJ2-3,CASSLDGTFTDTQYF,TGCGCCAGCAGCTTGGATGGGACCTTCACAGATACGCAGTATTTT
TRBV19,many,NA,TRBJ2-5,CASSMRRPQETQYF,TGTGCCAGTAGTATGCGGCGCCCCCAAGAGACCCAGTACTTC
TRBV11-2,many,NA,TRBJ2-1,CASSPPVAVTYNEQFF,TGTGCCAGCAGCCCTCCTGTCGCTGTCACCTACAATGAGCAGTTCTTC
TRBV3-1,many,NA,TRBJ1-6,CASRGEQLNSPLHF,TGTGCCAGCAGGGGAGAACAGCTGAATTCACCCCTCCACTTT
TRBV4-1,many,NA,TRBJ2-7,CASSQGRTNSYEQYF,TGCGCCAGCAGCCAGGGGCGGACGAACTCCTACGAGCAGTACTTC
TRBV6-2/TRBV6-3,many,TRBD1,TRBJ2-1,CASSPWTGFNEQFF,TGTGCCAGCAGTCCATGGACAGGTTTCAATGAGCAGTTCTTC
TRBV29-1,many,NA,TRBJ2-5,CSVGDWTGFQETQYF,TGCAGCGTTGGGGACTGGACAGGCTTCCAAGAGACCCAGTACTTC
TRBV20-1,many,NA,TRBJ1-4,CSGVNTQRREKLFF,TGCAGTGGCGTCAATACCCAAAGGAGGGAAAAACTGTTTTTT
TRBV12-3/TRBV12-4,many,TRBD2,TRBJ2-1,CASSGTSGGGEQFF,TGTGCCAGCAGTGGGACTAGCGGGGGGGGAGAGCAGTTCTTC
TRBV5-1,many,NA,TRBJ2-7,CASSPDGDWGEQYF,TGCGCCAGCAGCCCGGACGGGGACTGGGGCGAGCAGTACTTC
TRBV29-1,many,NA,TRBJ2-7,CSVGWGGSSYEQYF,TGCAGCGTTGGGTGGGGAGGAAGCTCCTACGAGCAGTACTTC
TRBV11-3,many,NA,TRBJ2-2,CASSSRIGELFF,TGTGCCAGCAGCTCTAGGATCGGGGAGCTGTTTTTT
TRBV5-1,many,TRBD1,TRBJ1-2,CASSPGQGYGYTF,TGCGCCAGCAGCCCGGGACAGGGTTATGGCTACACCTTC
TRBV6-1,many,TRBD1,TRBJ2-7,CASSRSGTGWYEQYF,TGTGCCAGCAGCCGTTCCGGGACAGGGTGGTACGAGCAGTACTTC
TRBV5-1,many,NA,TRBJ2-3,CASSLTTRTSTDTQYF,TGCGCCAGCAGCTTGACGACTCGTACTAGCACAGATACGCAGTATTTT
TRBV7-2,many,NA,TRBJ2-5,CASSSRDTQETQYF,TGTGCCAGCAGCTCCCGGGACACCCAAGAGACCCAGTACTTC
TRBV7-2,many,NA,TRBJ1-1,CASSLGRRRNHF,TGTGCCAGCAGCTTAGGGAGGCGTAGAAACCACTTT
TRBV2,many,TRBD1,TRBJ1-1,CASSRSGTGGKYGDTEDFF,TGTGCCAGCAGCCGTTCCGGGACAGGGGGCAAGTACGGGGACACTGAAGATTTCTTT
TRBV4-3,few,NA,TRBJ1-5,CASSQSGAGNQPQHF,TGCGCCAGCAGCCAATCCGGAGCTGGCAATCAGCCCCAGCATTTT